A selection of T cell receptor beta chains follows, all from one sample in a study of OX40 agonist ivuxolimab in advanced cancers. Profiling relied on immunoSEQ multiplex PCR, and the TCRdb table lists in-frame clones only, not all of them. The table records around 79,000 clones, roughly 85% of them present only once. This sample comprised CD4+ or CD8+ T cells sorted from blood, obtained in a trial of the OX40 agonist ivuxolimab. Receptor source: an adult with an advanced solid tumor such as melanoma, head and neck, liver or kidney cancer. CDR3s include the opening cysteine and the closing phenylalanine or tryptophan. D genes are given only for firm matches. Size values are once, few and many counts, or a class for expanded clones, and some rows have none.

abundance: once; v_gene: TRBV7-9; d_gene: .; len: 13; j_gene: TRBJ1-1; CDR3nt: TGTGCCAGCAGCTTAGACGGGGGCACTGAAGCTTTCTTT; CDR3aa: CASSLDGGTEAFF
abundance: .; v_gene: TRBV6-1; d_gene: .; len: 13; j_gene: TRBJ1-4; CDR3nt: TGTGCCAGCATGGAGGGGGTTAAGGAAAAACTGTTTTTT; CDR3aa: CASMEGVKEKLFF
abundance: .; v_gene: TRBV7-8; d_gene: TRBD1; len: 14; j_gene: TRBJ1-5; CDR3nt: TGTGCCAGCAGCACCGGACAGGGGAATCAGCCCCAGCATTTT; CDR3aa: CASSTGQGNQPQHF
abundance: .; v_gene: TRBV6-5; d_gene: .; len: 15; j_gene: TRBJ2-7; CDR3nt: TGTGCCAGCAGTTACGACGGACTCTCCTCCTACGAGCAGTACTTC; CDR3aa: CASSYDGLSSYEQYF
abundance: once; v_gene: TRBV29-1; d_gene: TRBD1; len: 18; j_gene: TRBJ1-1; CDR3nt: TGCAGCGTTGAGCGGGGACAGGGGGTAGGAGTAGTGAACACTGAAGCTTTCTTT; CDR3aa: CSVERGQGVGVVNTEAFF
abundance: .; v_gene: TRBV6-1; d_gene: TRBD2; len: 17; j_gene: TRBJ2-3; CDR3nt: TGTGCCAGCAGTGAATGGGGAATACGCGGGGGGGCAGATACGCAGTATTTT; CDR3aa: CASSEWGIRGGADTQYF
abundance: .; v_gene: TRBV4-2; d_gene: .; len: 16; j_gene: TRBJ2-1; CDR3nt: TGTGCCAGCAGCTCGACGGACGGGAGCTCCTACAATGAGCAGTTCTTC; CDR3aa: CASSSTDGSSYNEQFF
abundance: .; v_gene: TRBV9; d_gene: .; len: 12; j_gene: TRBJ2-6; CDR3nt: TGTGCCAGCGGGGTTGGGGCCAACGTCCTGACTTTC; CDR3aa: CASGVGANVLTF
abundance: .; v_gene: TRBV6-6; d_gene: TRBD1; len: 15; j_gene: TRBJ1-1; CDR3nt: TGTGCCAGCAGTTATACCGGACAGGGGGGCACTGAAGCTTTCTTT; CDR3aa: CASSYTGQGGTEAFF
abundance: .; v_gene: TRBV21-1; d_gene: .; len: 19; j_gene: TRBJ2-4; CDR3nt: TGTGCCAGCCCAAAGCCGGGTATAAGGTATACCGTAGCCAAAAACATTCAGTACTTC; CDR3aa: CASPKPGIRYTVAKNIQYF
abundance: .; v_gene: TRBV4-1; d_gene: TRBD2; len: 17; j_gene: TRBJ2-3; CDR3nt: TGCGCCAGCAGCCGACTCCTAGCGGGGAGCAGCACAGATACGCAGTATTTT; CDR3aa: CASSRLLAGSSTDTQYF
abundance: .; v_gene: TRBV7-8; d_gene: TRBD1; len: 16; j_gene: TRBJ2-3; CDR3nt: TGTGCCAGCAGCTTCCGTTGGACAGGGCTCACAGATACGCAGTATTTT; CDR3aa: CASSFRWTGLTDTQYF
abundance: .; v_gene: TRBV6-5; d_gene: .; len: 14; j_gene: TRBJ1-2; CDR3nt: TGTGCCAGCAGTTACATCGGGGCTCGGTATGGCTACACCTTC; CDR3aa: CASSYIGARYGYTF
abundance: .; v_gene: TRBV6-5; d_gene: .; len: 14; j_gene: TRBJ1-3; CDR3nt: TGTGCCAGCACCTCCACCCTCTCTGGAAACACCATATATTTT; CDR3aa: CASTSTLSGNTIYF
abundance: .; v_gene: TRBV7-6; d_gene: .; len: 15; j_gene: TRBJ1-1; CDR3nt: TGTGCCAGCAGCTTACTAGGTGGGACAAACACTGAAGCTTTCTTT; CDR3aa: CASSLLGGTNTEAFF
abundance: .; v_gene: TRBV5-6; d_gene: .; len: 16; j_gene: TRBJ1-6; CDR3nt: TGTGCCAGCAGCTTAAACCCCAGGGGATATAATTCACCCCTCCACTTT; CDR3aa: CASSLNPRGYNSPLHF
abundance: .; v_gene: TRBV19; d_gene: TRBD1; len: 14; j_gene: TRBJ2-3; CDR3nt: TGTGCCAGTAATTCGGGACAGGGGGCCGATACGCAGTATTTT; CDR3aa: CASNSGQGADTQYF
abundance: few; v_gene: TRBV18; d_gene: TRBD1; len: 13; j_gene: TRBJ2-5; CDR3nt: TGTGCCAGCTCCACGGGACAGCAAGAGACCCAGTACTTC; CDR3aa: CASSTGQQETQYF
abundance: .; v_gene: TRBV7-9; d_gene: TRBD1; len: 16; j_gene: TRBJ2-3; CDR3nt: TGTGCCAGCAGCTTAGCGCTGGACAGGGGGCGAGATACGCAGTATTTT; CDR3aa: CASSLALDRGRDTQYF
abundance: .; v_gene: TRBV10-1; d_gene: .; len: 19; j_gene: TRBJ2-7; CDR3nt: TGCGCCAGCAGTCCCATGGTCCGGACATCTCAGTACCGGGCCTACGAGCAGTACTTC; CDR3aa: CASSPMVRTSQYRAYEQYF
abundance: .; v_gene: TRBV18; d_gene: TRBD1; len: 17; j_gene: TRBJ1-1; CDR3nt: TGTGCCAGCTCATCAACTCCACAGGGGGCTGAGAACACTGAAGCTTTCTTT; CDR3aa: CASSSTPQGAENTEAFF
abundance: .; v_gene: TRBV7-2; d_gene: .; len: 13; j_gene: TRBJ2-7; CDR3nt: TGTGCCAGCAGCTTGTGGCGGGATCGTGAGCAGTACTTC; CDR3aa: CASSLWRDREQYF
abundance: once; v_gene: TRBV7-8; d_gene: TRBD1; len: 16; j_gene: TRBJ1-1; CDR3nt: TGTGCCAGCAGCCACGACAGGGCCTCGAGGGGCACTGAAGCTTTCTTT; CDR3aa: CASSHDRASRGTEAFF
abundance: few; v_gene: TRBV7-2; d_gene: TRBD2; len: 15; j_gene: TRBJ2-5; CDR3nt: TGTGCCAGCAGCTTAACTAGCGGGGGCGGGGAGACCCAGTACTTC; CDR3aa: CASSLTSGGGETQYF
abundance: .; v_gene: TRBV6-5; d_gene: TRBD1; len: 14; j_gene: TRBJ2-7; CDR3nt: TGTGCCAGCAGCCGGGACAGCACCTCCTACGAGCAGTACTTC; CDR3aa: CASSRDSTSYEQYF
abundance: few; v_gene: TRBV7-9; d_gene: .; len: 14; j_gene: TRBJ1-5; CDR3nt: TGTGCCAGCAGCCCCCGGGACATAAATCAGCCCCAGCATTTT; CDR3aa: CASSPRDINQPQHF
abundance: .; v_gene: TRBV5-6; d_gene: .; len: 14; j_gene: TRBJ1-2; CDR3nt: TGTGCCAGCAGCTTGAAGGGCCAAAACTATGGCTACACCTTC; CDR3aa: CASSLKGQNYGYTF
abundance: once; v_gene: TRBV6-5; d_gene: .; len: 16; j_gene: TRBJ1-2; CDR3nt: TGTGCCAGCAGTTACGCACAGGGAAATGGGGTCTATGGCTACACCTTC; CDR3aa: CASSYAQGNGVYGYTF
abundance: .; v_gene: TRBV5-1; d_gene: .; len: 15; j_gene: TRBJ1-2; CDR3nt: TGCGCCAGCAGCTTGGAGGGGCCTTTTAATAAGGGCTACACCTTC; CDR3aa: CASSLEGPFNKGYTF
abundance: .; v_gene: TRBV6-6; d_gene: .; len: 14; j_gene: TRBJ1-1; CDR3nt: TGTGCCAGCAGTTCGACAGCCCCAAACACTGAAGCTTTCTTT; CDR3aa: CASSSTAPNTEAFF
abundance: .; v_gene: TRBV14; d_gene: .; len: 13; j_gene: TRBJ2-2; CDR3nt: TGTGCCAGCAGCCTACAGAACACCGGGGAGCTGTTTTTT; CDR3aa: CASSLQNTGELFF
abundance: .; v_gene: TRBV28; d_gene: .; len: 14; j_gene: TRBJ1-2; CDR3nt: TGTGCCAGCAGTTTAGGGAATCTTAACTATGGCTACACCTTC; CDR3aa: CASSLGNLNYGYTF